The rows below give T cell receptor beta chains drawn from one sample of a study of CD8+ T cells in alopecia areata. Here immunoSEQ multiplex PCR was the method, and the copy in TCRdb shows in-frame clones only, minus some. The sample consists of 95,000 to 150,000 clones, around 63% of them appearing once. Here the sequenced sample was CD4+ T cells sorted from blood, taken at week 4, from a patient treated with tofacitinib. These receptors were obtained from a human donor with alopecia areata. CDR3s include the opening cysteine and the closing phenylalanine or tryptophan. A D gene is named only where the DNA matches it firmly. Expanded clones get a size class; other rows say once, few or many, or leave the size out.

j_gene	d_gene	abundance	v_gene	CDR3nt	CDR3aa
TRBJ2-3	-	-	TRBV4-3	TGCGCCAGCAGCCAAGATGGAAACGGTGGAGATACGCAGTATTTT	CASSQDGNGGDTQYF
TRBJ2-2	-	few	TRBV11-2	TGTGCCAGCAGCTTAGACCGTTACTCCGGGGAGCTGTTTTTT	CASSLDRYSGELFF
TRBJ2-3	-	-	TRBV9	TGTGCCAGCAGCGTAGATTCAGATACGCAGTATTTT	CASSVDSDTQYF
TRBJ2-3	TRBD2	-	TRBV27	TGTGCCAGTGAAAAACTAGCGGGGGAGACAGATACGCAGTATTTT	CASEKLAGETDTQYF
TRBJ2-7	TRBD1	-	TRBV30	TGTGCCTGGGACAGGGGCTACGAGCAGTACTTC	CAWDRGYEQYF
TRBJ2-3	TRBD2	-	TRBV27	TGTGCCAGCAGTTGGACTAGCGGGAGCACAGATACGCAGTATTTT	CASSWTSGSTDTQYF
TRBJ1-2	TRBD1	few	TRBV4-2	TGTGCCAGCAGCCTAGGAGAAACAGGGGACTATGGCTACACCTTC	CASSLGETGDYGYTF
TRBJ2-7	-	many	TRBV7-9	TGTGCCAGCAGCTTGGGGGAAGGAAGCGAGCAGTACTTC	CASSLGEGSEQYF
TRBJ2-3	TRBD1	-	TRBV10-3	TGTGCCATCAGTGATCCTACAGGGGGAAGCACAGATACGCAGTATTTT	CAISDPTGGSTDTQYF
TRBJ1-1	-	-	TRBV6-5	TGTGCCAGCAGCCACAGGGACACTGAAGCTTTCTTT	CASSHRDTEAFF
TRBJ2-3	-	-	TRBV7-9	TGTGCCGCAAAATGGAGCTCCACAGATACGCAGTATTTT	CAAKWSSTDTQYF
TRBJ2-3	-	-	TRBV7-8	TGTGCCAGCAGCTTAAACTGGGGCACAGATACGCAGTATTTT	CASSLNWGTDTQYF
TRBJ1-4	TRBD1	-	TRBV29-1	TGCAGCGTTCGATCCGGGACAGCTAATGAAAAACTGTTTTTT	CSVRSGTANEKLFF
TRBJ2-7	-	-	TRBV7-3	TGTGCCAGCAGCTTAACGGGGGAGACCTACGAGCAGTACTTC	CASSLTGETYEQYF
TRBJ2-5	-	once	TRBV2	TGTGCCAGCAGTGGAGTTGGGGAGACCCAGTACTTC	CASSGVGETQYF
TRBJ2-1	TRBD1	-	TRBV7-2	TGTGCCAGCAGCTTAGCGCTTAGGGGGCCCTCCTACAATGAGCAGTTCTTC	CASSLALRGPSYNEQFF
TRBJ2-5	-	-	TRBV29-1	TGCAGCGTTGAAGATTCAGAGGCTGAGAGAGAGACCCAGTACTTC	CSVEDSEAERETQYF
TRBJ1-2	TRBD1	few	TRBV4-1	TGCGCCAGCAACCCGGGACAGGGCGCTAACTATGGCTACACCTTC	CASNPGQGANYGYTF
TRBJ2-3	-	-	TRBV5-4	TGTGCCAGCAGCTCCGGACGCACAGATACGCAGTATTTT	CASSSGRTDTQYF
TRBJ2-6	-	-	TRBV14	TGTGCCAGCAGGGCCGACTCTGGGGCCAACGTCCTGACTTTC	CASRADSGANVLTF
TRBJ2-5	TRBD2	once	TRBV5-4	TGTGCCAGCAGCTTGGTGCTAGCGGGGGGACAAGAGACCCAGTACTTC	CASSLVLAGGQETQYF
TRBJ1-4	-	-	TRBV5-5	TGTGCCAGCAGCTTGGCCAGGCAATCTGAAAAACTGTTTTTT	CASSLARQSEKLFF
TRBJ1-1	-	-	TRBV2	TGTGCCAGCAGTGGTGGGGGGACTGAAGCTTTCTTT	CASSGGGTEAFF
TRBJ1-1	-	-	TRBV15	TGTGCCACCAGCAGAGCTAACACTGAAGCTTTCTTT	CATSRANTEAFF
TRBJ2-1	TRBD2	-	TRBV2	TGTGCCAGCAGTGATAGACTAGCGGACAACAATGAGCAGTTCTTC	CASSDRLADNNEQFF
TRBJ2-5	-	-	TRBV5-6	TGTGCCAGCAGCTTGTTCGGGGGTCAAGGGACCCAGTACTTC	CASSLFGGQGTQYF
TRBJ2-7	-	-	TRBV7-8	TGTGCCAGCAGACAGGGACGCGGGTATTACGAGCAGTACTTC	CASRQGRGYYEQYF
TRBJ2-5	-	few	TRBV5-6	TGTGCCAGCAGCTTTCGAGAGACCCAGTACTTC	CASSFRETQYF
TRBJ1-5	-	-	TRBV18	TGTGCCAGCTCATCTGCTTGGGATCAGCCCCAGCATTTT	CASSSAWDQPQHF
TRBJ2-5	-	-	TRBV7-6	TGTGCCAGCAGCTTAATGGGGGGCCAAGAGACCCAGTACTTC	CASSLMGGQETQYF
TRBJ2-5	TRBD1	-	TRBV18	TGTGCCAGCTCATCAAGGACAGGGGAAGAGACCCAGTACTTC	CASSSRTGEETQYF
TRBJ1-2	-	-	TRBV30	TGTGCCTGGAGTGTAACTAACTATGGCTACACCTTC	CAWSVTNYGYTF
TRBJ1-4	-	few	TRBV6-5	TGTGCCAGCAGTTATCGCCTAGATCATGAAAAACTGTTTTTT	CASSYRLDHEKLFF
TRBJ1-2	-	few	TRBV29-1	TGCAGCGCCCTACAGGGAACCCGCTCTGATGGCTACACCTTC	CSALQGTRSDGYTF
TRBJ2-6	-	-	TRBV6-6	TGTGCCAGCAGTCCGCACAGATCTGGGGCCAACGTCCTGACTTTC	CASSPHRSGANVLTF
TRBJ2-1	TRBD1	-	TRBV29-1	TGCAGCGTTGTCGACACCCCGGGACAGTCGCAGTTCTTC	CSVVDTPGQSQFF
TRBJ2-1	-	few	TRBV7-8	TGTGCCAGCAGCCCACAAACCGAGGGCACTAACAATGAGCAGTTCTTC	CASSPQTEGTNNEQFF